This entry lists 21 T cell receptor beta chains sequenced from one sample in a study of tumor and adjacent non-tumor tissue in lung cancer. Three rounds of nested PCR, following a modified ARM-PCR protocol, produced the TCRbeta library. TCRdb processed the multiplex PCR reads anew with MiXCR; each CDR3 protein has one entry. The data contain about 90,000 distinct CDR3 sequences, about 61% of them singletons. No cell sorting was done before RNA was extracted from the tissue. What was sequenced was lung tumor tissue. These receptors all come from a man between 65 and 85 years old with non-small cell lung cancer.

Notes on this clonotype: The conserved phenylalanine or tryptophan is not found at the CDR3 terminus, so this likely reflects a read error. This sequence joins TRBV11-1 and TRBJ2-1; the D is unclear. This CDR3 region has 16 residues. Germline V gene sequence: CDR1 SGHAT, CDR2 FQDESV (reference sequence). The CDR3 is CASSLVTARSYNEQFL. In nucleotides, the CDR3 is TGTGCCAGTAGCTTAGTTACCGCCCGCTCCTACAATGAGCAGTTCCTC.

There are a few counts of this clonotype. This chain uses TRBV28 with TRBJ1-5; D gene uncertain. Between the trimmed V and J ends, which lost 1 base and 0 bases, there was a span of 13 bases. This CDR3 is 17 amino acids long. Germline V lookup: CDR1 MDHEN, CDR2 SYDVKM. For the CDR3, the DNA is TGTGCCAGCAGTTTATCGACCGGCAGGACTAGCAATCAGCCCCAGCATTTT. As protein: CASSLSTGRTSNQPQHF.

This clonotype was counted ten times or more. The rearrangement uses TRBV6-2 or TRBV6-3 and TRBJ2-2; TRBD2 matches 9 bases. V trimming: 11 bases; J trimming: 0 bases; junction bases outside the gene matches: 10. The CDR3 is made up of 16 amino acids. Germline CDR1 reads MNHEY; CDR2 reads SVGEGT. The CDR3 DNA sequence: TGTGCCTCCAGCCGGGTAGCGGGGGCGAACACCGGGGAGCTGTTTTTT. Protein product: CASSRVAGANTGELFF.

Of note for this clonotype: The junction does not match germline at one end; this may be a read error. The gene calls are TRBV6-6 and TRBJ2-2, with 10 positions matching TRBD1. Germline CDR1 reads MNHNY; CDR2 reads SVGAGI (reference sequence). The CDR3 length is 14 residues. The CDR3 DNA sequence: TGTGCCAATTCCGGGACAGGGGCAATCGGGGAGCCGTTTTTT. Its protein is CANSGTGAIGEPFF.

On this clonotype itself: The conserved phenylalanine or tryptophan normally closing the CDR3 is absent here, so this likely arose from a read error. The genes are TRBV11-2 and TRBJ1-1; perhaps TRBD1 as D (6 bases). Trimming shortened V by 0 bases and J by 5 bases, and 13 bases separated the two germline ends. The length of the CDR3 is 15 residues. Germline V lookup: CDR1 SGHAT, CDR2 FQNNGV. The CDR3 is CASSLEGGTNTEAFI. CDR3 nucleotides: TGTGCCAGCAGCTTAGAAGGGGGAACGAATACTGAAGCTTTCATT.

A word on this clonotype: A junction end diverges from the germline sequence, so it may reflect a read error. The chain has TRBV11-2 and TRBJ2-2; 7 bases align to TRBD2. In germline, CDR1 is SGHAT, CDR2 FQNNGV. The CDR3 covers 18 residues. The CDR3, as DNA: TGTGCCAGCAGCTCAGCGATGGGGAGGGGTCCTAACACCGGGAAGCTGTTTTTT. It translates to CASSSAMGRGPNTGKLFF.

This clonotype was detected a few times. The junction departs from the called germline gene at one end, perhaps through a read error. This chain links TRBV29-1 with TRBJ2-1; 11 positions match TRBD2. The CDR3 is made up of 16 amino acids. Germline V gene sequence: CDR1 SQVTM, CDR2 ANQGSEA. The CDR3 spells CSVFVPSGRLYNEQFF. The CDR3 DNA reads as TGCAGCGTTTTTGTCCCTAGCGGGAGGCTTTACAATGAGCAATTCTTC.

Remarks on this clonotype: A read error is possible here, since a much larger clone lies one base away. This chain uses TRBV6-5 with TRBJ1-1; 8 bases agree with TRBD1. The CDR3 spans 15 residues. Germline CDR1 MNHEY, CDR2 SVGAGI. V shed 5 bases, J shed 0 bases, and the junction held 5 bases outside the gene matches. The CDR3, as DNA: TGTGCCAGCAGTAATCCGGGACAGGTGAACACTGAAGCTTTCTTT. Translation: CASSNPGQVNTEAFF.

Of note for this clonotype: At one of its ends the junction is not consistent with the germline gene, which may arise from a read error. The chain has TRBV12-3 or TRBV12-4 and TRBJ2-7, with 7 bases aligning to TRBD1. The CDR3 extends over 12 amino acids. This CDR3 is CASNRQGYERYF. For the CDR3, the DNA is TGTGCTAGCAATAGACAGGGTTACGAGCGGTACTTC.

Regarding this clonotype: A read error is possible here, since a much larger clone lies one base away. The CDR3 here is CSVEGPRGGYTEAFF. The DNA for the CDR3 is TGCAGCGTTGAAGGTCCTCGCGGGGGGTACACTGAAGCTTTCTTT. V usage is TRBV29-1 and J usage is TRBJ1-1; a possible D gene is TRBD1 (5 bases). There are 15 residues in the CDR3. V was pared by 1 base and J by 3 bases, with 15 bases between. The germline gives CDR1 SQVTM, CDR2 ANQGSEA.

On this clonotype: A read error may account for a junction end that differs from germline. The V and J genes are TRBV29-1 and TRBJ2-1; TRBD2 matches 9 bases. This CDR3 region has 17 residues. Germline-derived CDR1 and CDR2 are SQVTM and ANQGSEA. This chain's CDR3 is CSVSGGGGALSCNEHFF. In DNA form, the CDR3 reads TGCAGCGTTTCGGGTGGCGGGGGGGCCCTTTCCTGCAATGAGCACTTCTTC.

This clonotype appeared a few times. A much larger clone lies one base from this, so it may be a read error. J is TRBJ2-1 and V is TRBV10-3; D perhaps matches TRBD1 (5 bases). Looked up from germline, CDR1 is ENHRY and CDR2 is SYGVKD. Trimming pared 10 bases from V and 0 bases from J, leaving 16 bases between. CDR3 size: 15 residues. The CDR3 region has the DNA TGTGCCACCCTGACAGAGGCTGGCTCCTACAATGAGCAGTTCTTC. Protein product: CATLTEAGSYNEQFF.

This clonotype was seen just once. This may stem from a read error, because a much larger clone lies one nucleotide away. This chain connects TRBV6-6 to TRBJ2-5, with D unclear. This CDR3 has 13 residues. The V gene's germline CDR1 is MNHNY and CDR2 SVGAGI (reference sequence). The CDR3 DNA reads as TGTGTCAGCAGGCCTAATGTGGGGGAGACCCAGTACTTC. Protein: CVSRPNVGETQYF.

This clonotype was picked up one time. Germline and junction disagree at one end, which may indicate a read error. The CDR3 sequence: CAISDPGRDELFF. In DNA form, the CDR3 reads TGTGCCATCAGTGACCCAGGCAGGGACGAACTGTTTTTT. The chain joins TRBV24-1 to TRBJ1-4; D might be TRBD1 (5 bases). Germline values: CDR1 KGHDR, CDR2 SFDVKD. CDR3 length: 13 residues.

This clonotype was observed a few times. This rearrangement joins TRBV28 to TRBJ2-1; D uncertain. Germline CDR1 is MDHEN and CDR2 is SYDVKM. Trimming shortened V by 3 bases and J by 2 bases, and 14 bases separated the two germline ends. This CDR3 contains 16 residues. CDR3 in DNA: TGTGCCAGCAGTTTGCCCCTGACGGCTACCTACAATGAGCAGTTCTTC. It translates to CASSLPLTATYNEQFF.

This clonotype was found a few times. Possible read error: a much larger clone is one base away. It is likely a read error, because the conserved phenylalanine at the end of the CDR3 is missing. The CDR3 here is CASSYSGDYGYTL. DNA of the CDR3: TGTGCCAGCAGTTACTCGGGTGATTATGGCTACACCCTC. The chain couples TRBV6-6 to TRBJ1-2; the D is unclear. CDR1 is MNHNY and CDR2 is SVGAGI in the germline V gene (reference sequence). The CDR3 length is 13 residues. V was pared by 0 bases and J by 5 bases, with 7 bases between.

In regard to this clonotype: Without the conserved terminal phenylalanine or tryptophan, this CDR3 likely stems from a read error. The CDR3: CASNPLGGQETQYL. The CDR3 nucleotides read TGTGCCAGCAATCCACTTGGAGGCCAAGAAACCCAGTACCTC. The rearrangement joins TRBV11-2 to TRBJ2-5, with D maybe TRBD2 (5 bases). This CDR3 spans 14 amino acids. Looked up from germline, CDR1 is SGHAT and CDR2 is FQNNGV.

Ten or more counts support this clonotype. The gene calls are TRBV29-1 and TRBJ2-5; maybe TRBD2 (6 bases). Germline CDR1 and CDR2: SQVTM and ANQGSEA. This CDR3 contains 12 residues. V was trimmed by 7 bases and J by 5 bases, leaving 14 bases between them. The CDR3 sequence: CSGSLAQETQYF. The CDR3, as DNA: TGCAGCGGATCACTAGCCCAGGAGACCCAGTACTTC.

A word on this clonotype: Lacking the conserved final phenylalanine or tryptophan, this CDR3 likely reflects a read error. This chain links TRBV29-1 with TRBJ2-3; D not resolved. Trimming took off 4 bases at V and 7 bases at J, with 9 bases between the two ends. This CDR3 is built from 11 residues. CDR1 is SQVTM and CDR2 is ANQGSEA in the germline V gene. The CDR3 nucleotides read TGCAGCGTTGCCCGGGCCAATACGCAGTATATT. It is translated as CSVARANTQYI.

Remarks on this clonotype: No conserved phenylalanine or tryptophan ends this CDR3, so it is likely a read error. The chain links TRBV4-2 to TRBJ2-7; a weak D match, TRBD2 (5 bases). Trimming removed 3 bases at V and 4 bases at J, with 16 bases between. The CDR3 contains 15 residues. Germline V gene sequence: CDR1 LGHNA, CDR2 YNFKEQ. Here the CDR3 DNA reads TGTGCCAGCAGCCATAGGGATGTGGAGGATTACGAGCAGTACATC. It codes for CASSHRDVEDYEQYI.

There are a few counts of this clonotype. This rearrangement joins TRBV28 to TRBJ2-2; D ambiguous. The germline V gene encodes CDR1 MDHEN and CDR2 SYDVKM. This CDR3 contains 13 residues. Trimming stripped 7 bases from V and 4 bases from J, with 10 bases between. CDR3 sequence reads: CASKTGSTGELFF. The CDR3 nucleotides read TGTGCCAGCAAGACCGGAAGCACCGGGGAGCTGTTTTTT.